What follows are 23 T cell receptor beta chains derived from one specimen sequenced in a study of PD-L1 blockade in urothelial cancer. The sample's time point: pretreatment peripheral blood. Profiling relied on immunoSEQ multiplex PCR, and the TCRdb table lists in-frame clones only, not all of them. The table includes about 72,000 clones, 70% to 90% detected once. The sequences come from PBMCs, collected around atezolizumab (anti-PD-L1) treatment. The receptor source for this set is a man in his sixties with urothelial cancer.

The chain couples TRBV5-1 to TRBJ1-2, with 7 bases identical to TRBD1. Germline V gene lookup returns CDR1 SGHRS and CDR2 YFSETQ. The CDR3 has 15 residues. Trimming removed 4 bases from V and 4 bases from J; junction bases left unmatched: 10. CDR3 sequence reads: CASSPGTAATYGYTF. The CDR3 DNA reads as TGCGCCAGCAGCCCGGGGACAGCCGCCACCTATGGCTACACCTTC.

V gene TRBV11-1 combines with J gene TRBJ2-7, with 8 bases aligning to TRBD1. Trimming at V came to 1 base and at J to 5 bases, leaving 4 bases not matched to a gene. Germline V gene data show CDR1 as SGHAT and CDR2 as FQDESV (reference sequence). There are 14 residues in the CDR3. This chain's CDR3 is CASSLDRGYDEQYF. The CDR3 coding sequence is TGTGCCAGCAGCTTAGACAGGGGGTACGACGAGCAGTACTTC.

The V gene is TRBV27, the J gene TRBJ2-3, with TRBD1 identical over 10 bases. CDR3 length: 18 amino acids. Trimming cost V 5 bases and J 4 bases; bases outside gene matches: 15. CDR1 and CDR2 from the germline V gene are MNHEY and SMNVEV (reference sequence). The CDR3 is CASSPRPPGQGRSDTQYF. As DNA, the CDR3 is TGTGCCAGCAGTCCACGTCCCCCGGGACAGGGGCGTTCAGATACGCAGTATTTT.

The gene calls are TRBV9 and TRBJ2-5, with 7 positions matching TRBD2. Trimming cost V 3 bases and J 3 bases; bases outside gene matches: 11. The germline V gene encodes CDR1 SGDLS and CDR2 YYNGEE. The CDR3 totals 16 residues. The DNA for the CDR3 is TGTGCCAGCAGCGCAAGGGGCACGGGGGGTAAAGAGACCCAGTACTTC. Translation gives CASSARGTGGKETQYF.

V usage is TRBV18 and J usage is TRBJ2-7; 10 bases agree with TRBD2. V dropped 0 bases and J dropped 5; count of bases not matched to a gene: 10. Per germline, CDR1 KGHSH and CDR2 LQKENI. This CDR3 is 17 amino acids long. The CDR3 nucleotides are TGTGCCAGCTCACCACCCAAGGGCACTAGCGGGGACGACGAGCAGTACTTC. Its protein product is CASSPPKGTSGDDEQYF.

This clone was recorded a few times. This chain uses TRBV6-5 with TRBJ1-5, with a tentative D call TRBD1 (6 bases). Germline-derived CDR1 and CDR2 are MNHEY and SVGAGI. Between the trimmed V and J ends, which lost 6 bases and 0 bases, there was a span of 12 bases. The CDR3 is 15 amino acids. CDR3 coding DNA: TGTGCCAGCAGGGCGGGGGCTTTTAGCAATCAGCCCCAGCATTTT. This encodes CASRAGAFSNQPQHF.

As DNA, the CDR3 is TGTGCCAGCAGCGCCCGCGAGGGTCGGGAAAAACTGTTTTTT. It translates to CASSAREGREKLFF. The genes are TRBV9 and TRBJ1-4; no reliable D call. The CDR3 is 14 amino acids. Germline loops: CDR1 SGDLS, CDR2 YYNGEE. V was cut by 3 bases and J by 8 bases, with 14 bases left in between.

This clone was counted a few times. This chain joins TRBV6-1 and TRBJ2-1, with 8 bases aligning to TRBD1. After removal of 1 base from V and 12 bases from J, the junction contained 5 bases not matched to a gene. This CDR3 spans 13 amino acids. Germline V gene sequence: CDR1 MNHNS, CDR2 SASEGT. CDR3 sequence: CASSEVAGGRQFF. For the CDR3, the DNA is TGTGCCAGCAGTGAAGTGGCAGGGGGCAGGCAGTTCTTC.

Only one count was recorded for this clone. This chain connects TRBV21-1 to TRBJ2-4; TRBD2 reflects the table's D call only, with no check against the DNA. TRBV21-1 is a pseudogene. This CDR3 is 16 amino acids long. CDR3 sequence reads: CASSKDGTSGGNIQYF. CDR3 nucleotides: TGTGCCAGCAGCAAAGATGGGACTAGCGGCGGGAACATTCAGTACTTC.

The chain recombines TRBV11-3 with TRBJ1-2; D is unresolved. Germline V gives CDR1 SGHNT, CDR2 YENEEA. V was cut by 3 bases and J by 8 bases, with 10 bases left in between. The CDR3 runs 12 residues. For the CDR3, the DNA is TGTGCCAGCAGCTTTGACGTGGAGGGCTACACCTTC. Amino acids: CASSFDVEGYTF.

This chain uses TRBV7-8 with TRBJ2-3, with 8 bases lining up with TRBD2. Looked up from germline, CDR1 is SGHVS and CDR2 is FQNEAQ. V was clipped by 1 base and J by 1 base; unmatched bases: 10. The CDR3 totals 18 residues. CDR3 DNA: TGTGCCAGCAGCTTAGTGGCCCGCGGGGGGCAGCGCACAGATACGCAGTATTTT. Its translation: CASSLVARGGQRTDTQYF.

In its sample, this clone was seen once. The V and J genes are TRBV7-2 and TRBJ2-1; 11 bases are a match to TRBD2. Looked up from germline, CDR1 is SGHTA and CDR2 is FQGNSA. CDR3 size: 16 residues. With 4 bases clipped from V and 9 bases from J, the junction kept 11 bases outside the gene matches. This chain's CDR3 is CASSSILAGAESEQFF. DNA for the CDR3: TGTGCCAGCAGCTCAATACTAGCGGGGGCAGAAAGTGAGCAGTTCTTC. Using reference TRBV7-2 and TRBJ2-1 for the parts outside the CDR3, the full variable domain is GAGVSQSPSNKVTEKGKDVELRCDPISGHTALYWYRQSLGQGLEFLIYFQGNSAPDKSGLPSDRFSAERTGGSVSTLTIQRTQQEDSAVYLCASSSILAGAESEQFFGPGTRLTVL.

This clone was found once. The chain links TRBV19 to TRBJ2-5; D is ambiguous. Germline V gene lookup returns CDR1 LNHDA and CDR2 SQIVND (reference sequence). Trimming cost V 4 bases and J 1 base, with 7 bases left between them. This CDR3 is built from 13 residues. CDR3 in amino acids: CASSSQAQETQYF. CDR3 DNA sequence: TGTGCCAGTAGTAGCCAGGCCCAAGAGACCCAGTACTTC.

The chain uses TRBV2 and TRBJ1-5; D is possibly TRBD1 (5 bases). Trimming left V 1 base short and J 3 bases short, with 10 bases between. CDR3 length: 15 amino acids. The germline V gene encodes CDR1 SNHLY and CDR2 FYNNEI. CDR3 nucleotide sequence: TGTGCCAGCAGTGAAGGCAGGGTCCCCAATCAGCCCCAGCATTTT. Translated, it gives CASSEGRVPNQPQHF.

This sequence joins TRBV7-8 and TRBJ1-1, with D tentatively TRBD1 (6 bases). The CDR3 is 14 residues long. CDR1 is SGHVS, CDR2 FQNEAQ, per germline. Deletions cut 5 bases from V and 0 bases from J, with 10 bases between. The CDR3 loop is CASSGGQLNTEAFF. DNA of the CDR3: TGTGCCAGCAGCGGTGGACAGTTGAACACTGAAGCTTTCTTT.

J is TRBJ1-3 and V is TRBV5-5, with 7 bases aligning to TRBD1. Germline loops: CDR1 SGHKS, CDR2 YYEKEE (reference sequence). The length of the CDR3 is 16 residues. The ends lost 0 bases at V and 0 bases at J; junction bases unmatched: 3. The CDR3 sequence is CASSLEGADSGNTIYF. In nucleotides, the CDR3 is TGTGCCAGCAGCTTGGAGGGGGCAGACTCTGGAAACACCATATATTTT.

This clone was seen only once. This chain links TRBV5-1 with TRBJ1-3, with TRBD1 identical over 8 bases. The CDR3 has 15 residues. Germline V CDR1 and CDR2: SGHRS, YFSETQ. V trimming: 4 bases; J trimming: 1 base; junction bases outside the gene matches: 4. CDR3 bases: TGCGCCAGCAGCACGGGACAGGAGTCTGGAAACACCATATATTTT. Protein: CASSTGQESGNTIYF.

CDR3 in amino acids: CSAQNSYEQYF. As DNA, the CDR3 is TGCAGTGCCCAGAATTCCTACGAGCAGTACTTC. This chain uses TRBV20-1 with TRBJ2-7; D gene unclear. CDR3 size: 11 residues. Germline CDR1 reads DFQATT; CDR2 reads SNEGSKA (reference sequence). The V gene lost 6 bases and the J gene lost 1 base, with 7 bases spanning the gap.

V is TRBV14 and J is TRBJ2-2; D gene ambiguous. CDR1 and CDR2 from the germline V gene are SGHDN and FVKESK. The CDR3 totals 14 residues. V was shortened by 4 bases and J by 3 bases, with 9 bases between the two germline ends. The chain's CDR3 is CASSLLGYTGELFF. The CDR3 DNA sequence: TGTGCCAGCAGCCTTCTCGGTTACACCGGGGAGCTGTTTTTT.

The rearrangement uses TRBV5-6 and TRBJ1-5, with 8 bases identical to TRBD1. Trimming at V came to 7 bases and at J to 5 bases, leaving 14 bases not matched to a gene. Germline values: CDR1 SGHDT, CDR2 YYEEEE. The CDR3 loop spans 16 amino acids. CDR3 sequence (DNA): TGTGCCAGCCCAACTCCGGGACAGGAAGAATATCAGCCCCAGCATTTT. This sequence encodes CASPTPGQEEYQPQHF.

The count of this clone is one. This sequence joins TRBV7-9 and TRBJ1-1; 7 bases align to TRBD1. There are 14 residues in the CDR3. V was clipped by 5 bases and J by 1 base; unmatched bases: 4. CDR1 and CDR2 (germline): SEHNR, FQNEAQ (reference sequence). CDR3 DNA: TGTGCCAGCAGCCCGCGACAGGGGAACACTGAAGCTTTCTTT. It specifies CASSPRQGNTEAFF.

V usage is TRBV30 and J usage is TRBJ1-5, with 9 nucleotides matching TRBD1. The ends lost 1 base at V and 6 bases at J; junction bases unmatched: 4. Germline CDR1 GTSNPN, CDR2 SVGIG (reference sequence). CDR3 length: 14 amino acids. CDR3 in DNA: TGTGCCTGGAGTGGGGACAGGGCGGGTCAGCCCCAGCATTTT. Translated: CAWSGDRAGQPQHF.

This sequence joins TRBV27 and TRBJ2-7, with TRBD1 identical over 10 bases. The CDR3 covers 16 residues. From germline, CDR1 is MNHEY and CDR2 SMNVEV (reference sequence). J was trimmed by 6 bases and V by 2 bases; bases with no gene match: 10. CDR3 in amino acids: CASSLLFRDRGSEQYF. In DNA form, the CDR3 reads TGTGCCAGCAGTTTACTCTTCCGGGACAGGGGTTCCGAGCAGTACTTC.